The clone carrying this T cell receptor beta chain came up a few times. These data belong to a study of blood T cell repertoires in COVID-19. In the study overall: The United States, Italy and Spain supplied acute and convalescent COVID-19 samples.

CDR1 and CDR2 from the germline V gene are SGHRS and YFSETQ. With 1 base clipped from V and 6 bases from J, the junction kept 6 bases outside the gene matches. The CDR3 has 14 residues. In the original analysis: Estimates of nucleated cell counts were drawn from the amplification of reference gene primers. Profiled with immunoSEQ multiplex PCR; TCRdb holds only in-frame clones, not every one. The V and J calls and clone size are taken from that table; D and trimming were inferred from the DNA. Of under 250,000 clones listed, around 90% were seen once; the top ten hold 2% to 3%. V and J are TRBV5-1 and TRBJ1-1, with 7 bases that match TRBD1. The sample was peripheral blood. This TCR was recovered from a man aged 30 to 39 with COVID-19, enrolled during active disease. CDR3: CASSLSGDSPEAFF. For the CDR3, the DNA is TGCGCCAGCAGCTTGTCCGGGGACAGCCCTGAAGCTTTCTTT.